This paragraph covers one T cell receptor beta chain sequence. As originally analysed: It was from reference gene primer amplification that nucleated cell counts were estimated. The table came from immunoSEQ multiplex PCR; TCRdb's copy has only in-frame clones and leaves some out. The D gene and trimming were derived from the DNA, and the V and J assignments and clone size from that table. The sample lists 150,000 to 200,000 clones, about 86% seen once, with 7.5% to 10% in the top ten. The CDR3 has 15 residues. Germline V gene sequence: CDR1 LNHDA, CDR2 SQIVND (reference sequence). V shed 5 bases and J 1 base; nucleotides not matched to a gene: 3. This specimen belongs to a study of blood T cell repertoires in COVID-19. Looking at the study overall: The United States, Italy and Spain supplied acute and convalescent COVID-19 samples. T cells, B-cell-depleted T cells, or PBMCs supplied cDNA or gDNA.

The sequence came from a man aged 50 to 60 with active or convalescent COVID-19. Sequenced sample: peripheral blood. The chain employs TRBV19 and TRBJ1-5; 9 bases line up with TRBD1. The CDR3 nucleotides are TGTGCCAGTAGTCCACAGGGGGCGAGCAATCAGCCCCAGCATTTT. Its protein is CASSPQGASNQPQHF.